The rows below give T cell receptor beta chains drawn from one sample of a study of cytomegalovirus exposure and HLA in healthy donors. Produced via immunoSEQ multiplex PCR; TCRdb's table is partial and in-frame only. The table records a few hundred thousand clones, 75% to 85% of them present only once. Sequencing used PBMCs. Every receptor here comes from a woman in her sixties or seventies in good health and CMV-seropositive. Each CDR3 is given with its conserved first and last residue. D genes are given only for firm matches. Where a row states a size, it is once, few, many or the class of an expanded clone; other rows omit it.

>few|-|TRBJ2-5|TRBV19
CASSSGQQETQYF
TGTGCCAGTAGTAGCGGACAGCAAGAGACCCAGTACTTC
>-|TRBD1|TRBJ2-1|TRBV5-4
CASSPEGQGRNEQFF
TGTGCCAGCAGCCCGGAGGGACAGGGTAGGAATGAGCAGTTCTTC
>few|TRBD2|TRBJ2-7|TRBV29-1
CSVLQLASEQYF
TGCAGCGTTCTCCAACTAGCGAGCGAGCAGTACTTC
>-|-|TRBJ2-2|TRBV13
CASSLGTTGNTGELFF
TGTGCCAGCAGCTTAGGTACTACTGGAAACACCGGGGAGCTGTTTTTT
>-|-|TRBJ2-5|TRBV14
CASSQLTAGTQYF
TGTGCCAGCAGCCAACTTACCGCCGGGACCCAGTACTTC
>-|-|TRBJ1-3|TRBV19
CASTPRGSSGNTIYF
TGTGCCAGTACTCCCCGGGGGAGCTCTGGAAACACCATATATTTT
>-|TRBD1|TRBJ2-7|TRBV18
CASSRTGGQLYEQYF
TGTGCCAGCTCACGAACAGGGGGACAACTCTACGAGCAGTACTTC
>-|TRBD1|TRBJ1-2|TRBV5-1
CASSPAGGRDGYTF
TGCGCCAGCAGCCCAGCAGGGGGCCGGGATGGCTACACCTTC
>-|TRBD2|TRBJ2-3|TRBV9
CASSVGGRMADTQYF
TGTGCCAGCAGCGTAGGCGGGAGAATGGCAGATACGCAGTATTTT
>-|TRBD1|TRBJ2-7|TRBV7-2
CASSKDRLSSYEQYF
TGTGCCAGCAGCAAGGACAGGCTAAGCTCCTACGAGCAGTACTTC
>few|-|TRBJ1-2|TRBV29-1
CSVHSTAGRGNYGYTF
TGCAGCGTTCACTCAACAGCCGGGAGGGGGAACTATGGCTACACCTTC
>-|TRBD2|TRBJ2-1|TRBV9
CASSVIAGEGVSSYNEQFF
TGTGCCAGCAGCGTCATAGCGGGAGAAGGGGTCAGCTCCTACAATGAGCAGTTCTTC
>-|-|TRBJ2-1|TRBV25-1
CASSPRGEDEQFF
TGTGCCAGCAGTCCCCGCGGGGAGGATGAGCAGTTCTTC
>-|TRBD2|TRBJ2-7|TRBV18
CASSPQAGVNYEQYF
TGTGCCAGCTCACCACAGGCGGGAGTGAACTACGAGCAGTACTTC
>-|TRBD2|TRBJ2-2|TRBV10-3
CAISATGTSGRAITGELFF
TGTGCCATCAGTGCTACCGGGACTAGCGGGAGGGCAATCACCGGGGAGCTGTTTTTT
>-|TRBD2|TRBJ2-5|TRBV28
CASSRTSHETQYF
TGTGCCAGCTCCCGGACTAGTCACGAGACCCAGTACTTC
>-|TRBD1|TRBJ2-7|TRBV6-5
CASSWDRDVGEQYF
TGTGCCAGCAGTTGGGACAGGGATGTGGGCGAGCAGTACTTC